Each of the 20 T cell receptor beta chains below was sequenced from the same sample in a study of blood T cell repertoires in COVID-19. Only in-frame clones appear in the TCRdb table, and some are missing; sequencing was by immunoSEQ multiplex PCR. The sample records 200,000 to 250,000 clones, approximately 88% being singletons. The sequenced sample consisted of PBMCs or T cells enriched from blood (not recorded which). These receptors were collected from a woman in her thirties who had been exposed to COVID-19.

The rearrangement links TRBV6-5 to TRBJ1-5; possible D gene TRBD1, 5 bases. Germline CDR1 and CDR2: MNHEY and SVGAGI. The CDR3 spans 13 residues. Trimming pared 7 bases from V and 5 bases from J, leaving 12 bases between. CDR3 sequence (DNA): TGTGCCAGCAAGCCTGGACACCATCAGCCCCAGCATTTT. This codes for CASKPGHHQPQHF.

The chain combines TRBV5-1 with TRBJ2-4; tentatively, D is TRBD1 (5 bases). CDR1 is SGHRS and CDR2 is YFSETQ in the germline V gene. V lost 1 base, J lost 5 bases, and 10 bases lay in between. The CDR3 length is 14 residues. CDR3 sequence reads: CASSLSLGENIQYF. The DNA of the CDR3 is TGCGCCAGCAGCTTGAGTTTAGGGGAAAACATTCAGTACTTC.

V gene TRBV5-1 combines with J gene TRBJ2-2; TRBD1 is a possible D gene (5 bases). The V end was cut by 6 bases, the J end by 5 bases, with 17 bases between. Germline lookup yields CDR1 SGHRS and CDR2 YFSETQ. The CDR3 has 15 residues. The CDR3 here is CASKSTDSSTGELFF. The DNA for the CDR3 is TGCGCCAGCAAATCGACCGACAGCTCGACCGGGGAGCTGTTTTTT.

In its sample, this clone was seen once. The chain combines TRBV11-2 with TRBJ2-3; 14 positions match TRBD2. After removal of 1 base from V and 4 bases from J, the junction contained 4 bases not matched to a gene. Germline V lookup: CDR1 SGHAT, CDR2 FQNNGV. The CDR3 consists of 17 residues. The CDR3 nucleotides are TGTGCCAGCAGCTTAGCCGGACTAGCGGGAGGCTCAGATACGCAGTATTTT. Translated, it gives CASSLAGLAGGSDTQYF.

V gene TRBV18 combines with J gene TRBJ2-5; 9 positions match TRBD1. The CDR3 contains 13 residues. After removal of 6 bases from V and 4 bases from J, the junction contained 3 bases not matched to a gene. Germline CDR1 reads KGHSH; CDR2 reads LQKENI. CDR3 loop: CASSETGGETQYF. Here the CDR3 DNA reads TGTGCCAGCTCCGAGACAGGGGGAGAGACCCAGTACTTC.

This rearrangement joins TRBV7-3 to TRBJ2-3; TRBD2 is a possible D gene (5 bases). Trimming took 0 bases from V and 3 from J, leaving 10 bases between them. From germline, CDR1 is SGHTA and CDR2 FQGTGA. The CDR3 length is 15 residues. The CDR3 here is CASSLTPGGTDTQYF. The CDR3 bases are TGTGCCAGCAGCTTAACTCCGGGCGGGACAGATACGCAGTATTTT.

This clone was observed a few times. J is TRBJ2-1 and V is TRBV18, with a tentative D call TRBD2 (5 bases). The CDR3 contains 16 residues. The germline CDR1 and CDR2 sequences are KGHSH and LQKENI. The V end was cut by 3 bases, the J end by 5 bases, with 17 bases between. CDR3 DNA: TGTGCCAGCTCACCGAGGCGGCGGGCACTTCACAATGAGCAGTTCTTC. Its translation: CASSPRRRALHNEQFF.

The chain couples TRBV9 to TRBJ2-1, with D possibly TRBD1 on 5 matching bases. The V gene's germline CDR1 is SGDLS and CDR2 YYNGEE. CDR3 length: 16 residues. V was pared by 5 bases and J by 3 bases, with 18 bases between. This chain's CDR3 is CASSHLGGADYNEQFF. In nucleotides, the CDR3 is TGTGCCAGCAGTCACCTTGGTGGGGCGGACTACAATGAGCAGTTCTTC.

The chain couples TRBV28 to TRBJ1-2, with a possible D match to TRBD1 (6 bases). From germline, CDR1 is MDHEN and CDR2 SYDVKM. This CDR3 contains 13 residues. The germline V and J ends were trimmed by 7 bases and 8 bases, with 17 bases remaining between them. The CDR3 sequence is CASTPGGLVGYTF. DNA for the CDR3: TGTGCCAGCACTCCGGGGGGGCTAGTAGGCTACACCTTC.

This rearrangement joins TRBV3-1 (or the pseudogene TRBV3-2) to TRBJ2-7, with TRBD2 matching 8 bases. This CDR3 is 15 amino acids long. Per the germline V gene, CDR1 is LGHDT and CDR2 is YNNKEL (reference sequence). V lost 0 bases and J lost 2; bases outside the gene matches: 3. The CDR3 here is CASSQEVGRAYEQYF. The DNA of the CDR3 is TGTGCCAGCAGCCAAGAAGTCGGGAGGGCCTACGAGCAGTACTTC.

The chain employs TRBV7-3 and TRBJ2-7; 8 bases fit TRBD1. The CDR3 consists of 14 residues. CDR1 and CDR2 (germline): SGHTA, FQGTGA. Germline trimming cut 5 bases from V and 1 base from J; bases unmatched to any gene: 4. The CDR3 DNA reads TGTGCCAGCAGCCAAACAGGGGGTTCCTACGAGCAGTACTTC. Residues: CASSQTGGSYEQYF.

The chain is built from TRBV11-2 and TRBJ1-6; D is unresolved. The CDR3 covers 13 residues. V lost 0 bases to trimming and J lost 10 bases, with 7 bases between them. The germline gives CDR1 SGHAT, CDR2 FQNNGV. The CDR3 region has the DNA TGTGCCAGCAGCTTAGATCACGGGTCACCCCTCCACTTT. As protein: CASSLDHGSPLHF.

This chain links TRBV4-2 with TRBJ2-7, with TRBD1 matching 9 bases. The CDR3 runs 16 residues. V shed 3 bases, J shed 5 bases, and the junction held 11 bases outside the gene matches. The germline V gene encodes CDR1 LGHNA and CDR2 YNFKEQ. The CDR3 nucleotides read TGTGCCAGCAGCCAGGGGACGGGACAGGGAGTCCACGAGCAGTACTTC. Translation gives CASSQGTGQGVHEQYF.

The V and J genes are TRBV11-2 and TRBJ1-6; D unclear. Trimming took 1 base from V and 13 from J, leaving 14 bases between them. The CDR3 is 14 amino acids. The germline CDR1 and CDR2 sequences are SGHAT and FQNNGV. The CDR3 sequence is CASSLGQAPWPLHF. CDR3 bases: TGTGCCAGCAGCTTAGGGCAGGCCCCATGGCCCCTCCACTTT.

V is TRBV27 and J is TRBJ1-1, with a weak D call TRBD1 (5 bases). Trimming stripped 6 bases from V and 5 bases from J, with 19 bases between. The CDR3 loop spans 15 amino acids. The germline V gene encodes CDR1 MNHEY and CDR2 SMNVEV (reference sequence). CDR3 in DNA: TGTGCCAGCAGGGACCGTGGGGCGGTTGGAACTGAAGCTTTCTTT. As protein: CASRDRGAVGTEAFF.

As DNA, the CDR3 is TGTGCCAGCAGTGAACTTACAACTAATGAAAAACTGTTTTTT. It codes for CASSELTTNEKLFF. This chain joins TRBV2 and TRBJ1-4; no clear D. V lost 2 bases and J lost 0, with 4 bases in between. Germline CDR1 is SNHLY and CDR2 is FYNNEI. This CDR3 is 14 amino acids long.

The gene calls are TRBV18 and TRBJ2-5, with 8 positions matching TRBD1. Trimming removed 3 bases from V and 0 bases from J; junction bases left unmatched: 12. Per the germline V gene, CDR1 is KGHSH and CDR2 is LQKENI. This CDR3 has 18 amino acids. CDR3 amino acids: CASSPKTQGAGYQETQYF. CDR3 coding DNA: TGTGCCAGCTCACCGAAGACTCAGGGGGCTGGGTACCAAGAGACCCAGTACTTC.

The chain uses TRBV5-1 and TRBJ2-7; D remains unclear. The CDR3 totals 13 residues. The V end lost 0 bases, the J end lost 3 bases, and 7 bases lay between the germline ends. Germline V gene data show CDR1 as SGHRS and CDR2 as YFSETQ. This chain's CDR3 is CASSLDRNYEQYF. The CDR3 bases are TGCGCCAGCAGCTTGGACAGAAACTACGAGCAGTACTTC.

V usage is TRBV19 and J usage is TRBJ1-2; D gene ambiguous. With 0 bases removed from V and 2 bases from J, the gap between germline ends came to 10 bases. This CDR3 region has 15 residues. The germline V gene encodes CDR1 LNHDA and CDR2 SQIVND (reference sequence). CDR3 bases: TGTGCCAGTAGTATAGATCTGGCAGGAAACTATGGCTACACCTTC. This translates into CASSIDLAGNYGYTF. The variable domain in full, with the rest retrieved from reference TRBV19 and TRBJ1-2, is DGGITQSPKYLFRKEGQNVTLSCEQNLNHDAMYWYRQDPGQGLRLIYYSQIVNDFQKGDIAEGYSVSREKKESFPLTVTSAQKNPTAFYLCASSIDLAGNYGYTFGSGTRLTVV.

The J gene is TRBJ2-7, the V gene TRBV21-1; the DNA was not compared with TRBD2, the D call given in the table. TRBV21-1 constitutes a pseudogene. The CDR3 extends over 16 amino acids. CDR3 sequence reads: CASSKIVLARHYEQYF. The CDR3, as DNA: TGTGCCAGCAGCAAAATCGTGCTAGCTCGCCACTACGAGCAGTACTTC.